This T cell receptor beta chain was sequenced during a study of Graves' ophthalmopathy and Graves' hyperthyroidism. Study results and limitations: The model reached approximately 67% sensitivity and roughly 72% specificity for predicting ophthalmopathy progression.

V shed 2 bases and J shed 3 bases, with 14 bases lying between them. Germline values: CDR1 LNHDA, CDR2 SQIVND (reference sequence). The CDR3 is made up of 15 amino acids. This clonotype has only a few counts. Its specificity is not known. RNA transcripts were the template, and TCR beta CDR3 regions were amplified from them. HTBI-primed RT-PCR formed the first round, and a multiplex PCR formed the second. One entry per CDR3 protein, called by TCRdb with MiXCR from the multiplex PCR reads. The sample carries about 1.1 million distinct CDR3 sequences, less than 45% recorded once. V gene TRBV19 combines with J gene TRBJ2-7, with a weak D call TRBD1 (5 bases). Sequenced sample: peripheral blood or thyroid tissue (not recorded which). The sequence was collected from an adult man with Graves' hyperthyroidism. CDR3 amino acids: CASSILISGLYEQYF. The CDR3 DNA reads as TGTGCCAGTAGTATACTTATTTCAGGGCTCTACGAGCAGTACTTC.